The rows below give T cell receptor beta chains drawn from one sample of a study of blood T cell repertoires in COVID-19. The data were produced by immunoSEQ multiplex PCR, yet TCRdb's version contains in-frame clones alone and is incomplete. Among about 410,000 clones, 89% were seen once, and the ten largest hold about 1.6%. Sample: peripheral blood. The receptor source for this set is a woman between 35 and 50 years old with COVID-19, enrolled during active disease. Both conserved end residues are part of each CDR3.

CASSPMGLADDRKNIQYF,TRBV28,TRBJ2-4
CASSWRTGGSLDTEAFF,TRBV7-2,TRBJ1-1
CSVGSGISYEQYF,TRBV29-1,TRBJ2-7
CASSRTGTSATDTQYF,TRBV19,TRBJ2-3
CASSLQGSFTEAFF,TRBV27,TRBJ1-1
CASSPGGGGADTQYF,TRBV7-3,TRBJ2-3
CAITSDLSSYNEQFF,TRBV10-3,TRBJ2-1
CASSQPGLSSYEQYF,TRBV7-9,TRBJ2-7
CAWAGLAGAGELFF,TRBV30,TRBJ2-2
CASSLFGRGEGQPQHF,TRBV5-1,TRBJ1-5
CASSLALAVTDTQYF,TRBV13,TRBJ2-3
CASSLAGGGTSGSTDTQYF,TRBV5-1,TRBJ2-3
CASSPEGRVGDRGYTF,TRBV19,TRBJ1-2
CASSLAATGLYGYTF,TRBV5-6,TRBJ1-2
CASSYRGLASNEQFF,TRBV6-5,TRBJ2-1
CASSYRVSGNTIYF,TRBV4-1,TRBJ1-3
CSASYGDNEQFF,TRBV20-1,TRBJ2-1
CASSLKRVTEAFF,TRBV12-3/TRBV12-4,TRBJ1-1
CASSPGQLLSTQYF,TRBV19,TRBJ2-3
CASSYSGGNTEAFF,TRBV6-5,TRBJ1-1
CASNEVGANEKLFF,TRBV6-6,TRBJ1-4
CATSDFPSGGASFATDTQYF,TRBV24-1,TRBJ2-3
CATSRDTGANYGYTF,TRBV15,TRBJ1-2
CASSLALTEFF,TRBV12-3/TRBV12-4,TRBJ2-1
CASSRGQGGQPQHF,TRBV5-1,TRBJ1-5
CASSPFGGGTEAFF,TRBV18,TRBJ1-1
CASSLGASGTNTEAFF,TRBV7-6,TRBJ1-1
CSARSGNTEAFF,TRBV29-1,TRBJ1-1
CASSREAGNHQPQHF,TRBV4-3,TRBJ1-5
CASSQGGGRGLGEQYF,TRBV3-1/TRBV3-2,TRBJ2-7
CASRLASGRASGANVLTF,TRBV19,TRBJ2-6
CASSYQGENTEAFF,TRBV6-6,TRBJ1-1
CASSRGAFGEKLFF,TRBV27,TRBJ1-4
CASSEKGGGRTDTQYF,TRBV6-4,TRBJ2-3
CASSQEGTGGTNYGYTF,TRBV4-1,TRBJ1-2
CAWSGRAEGAQYF,TRBV30,TRBJ2-5
CASSLGQTNSPLHF,TRBV3-1/TRBV3-2,TRBJ1-6
CASRPTGGQITGELFF,TRBV7-9,TRBJ2-2
CASSLVTDRSPYEQYF,TRBV5-1,TRBJ2-7
CASGFSLTRDSHSYEQYF,TRBV12-5,TRBJ2-7
CASTERLTGVYPNTEAFF,TRBV7-9,TRBJ1-1
CASSKYRGSDLFYNSPLHF,TRBV21-1,TRBJ1-6
CASSLTGLSGYGYTF,TRBV7-2,TRBJ1-2
CASSRGRGRMNTEAFF,TRBV19,TRBJ1-1